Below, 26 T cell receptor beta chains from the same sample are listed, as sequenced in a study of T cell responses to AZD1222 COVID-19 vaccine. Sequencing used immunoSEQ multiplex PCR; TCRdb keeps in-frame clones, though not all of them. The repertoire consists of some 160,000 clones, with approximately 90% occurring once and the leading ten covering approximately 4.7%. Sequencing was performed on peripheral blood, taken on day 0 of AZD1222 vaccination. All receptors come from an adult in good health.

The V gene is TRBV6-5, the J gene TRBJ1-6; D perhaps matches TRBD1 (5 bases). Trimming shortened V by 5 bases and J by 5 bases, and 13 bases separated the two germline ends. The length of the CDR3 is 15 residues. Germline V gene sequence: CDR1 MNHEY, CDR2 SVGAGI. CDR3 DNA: TGTGCCAGCAGTACCCGGGGGGGAGATAATTCACCCCTCCACTTT. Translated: CASSTRGGDNSPLHF.

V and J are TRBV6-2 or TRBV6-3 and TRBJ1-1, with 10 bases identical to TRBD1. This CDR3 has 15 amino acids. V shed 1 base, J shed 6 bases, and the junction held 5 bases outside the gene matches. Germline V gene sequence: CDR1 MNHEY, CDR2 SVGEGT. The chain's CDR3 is CASSYLRDRGPEAFF. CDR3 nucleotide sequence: TGTGCCAGCAGTTACTTGAGGGACAGGGGACCTGAAGCTTTCTTT.

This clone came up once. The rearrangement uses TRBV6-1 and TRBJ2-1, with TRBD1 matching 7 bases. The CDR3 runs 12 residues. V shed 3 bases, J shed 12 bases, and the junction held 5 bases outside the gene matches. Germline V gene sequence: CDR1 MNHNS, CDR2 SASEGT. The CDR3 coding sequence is TGTGCCAGCAGTGAGGGAAGGGGGCCGCAGTTCTTC. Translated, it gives CASSEGRGPQFF.

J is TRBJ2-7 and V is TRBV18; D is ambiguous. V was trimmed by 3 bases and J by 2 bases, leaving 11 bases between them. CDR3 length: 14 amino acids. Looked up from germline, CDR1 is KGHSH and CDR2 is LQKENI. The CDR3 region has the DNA TGTGCCAGCTCACCCCGCGAGCAGACCTACGAGCAGTACTTC. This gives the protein CASSPREQTYEQYF.

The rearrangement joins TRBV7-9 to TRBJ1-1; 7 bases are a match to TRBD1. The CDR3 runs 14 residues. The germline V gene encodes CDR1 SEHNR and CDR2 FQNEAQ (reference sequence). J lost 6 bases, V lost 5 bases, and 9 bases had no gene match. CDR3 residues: CASSVKQGGPEAFF. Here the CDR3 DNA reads TGTGCCAGCAGCGTAAAGCAGGGGGGGCCTGAAGCTTTCTTT.

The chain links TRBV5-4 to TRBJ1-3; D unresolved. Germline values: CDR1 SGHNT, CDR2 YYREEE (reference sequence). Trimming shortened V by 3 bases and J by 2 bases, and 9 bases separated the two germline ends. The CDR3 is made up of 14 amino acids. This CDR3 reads CASSSKKTGNTIYF. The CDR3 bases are TGTGCCAGCAGCTCCAAGAAAACTGGAAACACCATATATTTT.

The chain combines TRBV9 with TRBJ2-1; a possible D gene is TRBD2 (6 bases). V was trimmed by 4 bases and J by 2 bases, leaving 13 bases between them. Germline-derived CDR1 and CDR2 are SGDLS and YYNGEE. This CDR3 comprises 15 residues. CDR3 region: CASSPKAGPYNEQFF. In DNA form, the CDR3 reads TGTGCCAGCAGCCCCAAGGCGGGGCCCTACAATGAGCAGTTCTTC.

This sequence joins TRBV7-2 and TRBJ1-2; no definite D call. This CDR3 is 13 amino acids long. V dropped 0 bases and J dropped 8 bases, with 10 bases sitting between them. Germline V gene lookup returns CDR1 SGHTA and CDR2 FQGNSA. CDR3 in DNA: TGTGCCAGCAGCTTAGCGTGGCAGCGGGGCTACACCTTC. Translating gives CASSLAWQRGYTF.

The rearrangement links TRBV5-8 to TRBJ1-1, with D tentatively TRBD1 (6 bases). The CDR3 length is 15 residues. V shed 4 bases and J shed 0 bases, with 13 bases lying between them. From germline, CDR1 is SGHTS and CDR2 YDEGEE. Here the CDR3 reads CASSLRTVMNTEAFF. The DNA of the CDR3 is TGTGCCAGCAGCCTCCGGACAGTTATGAACACTGAAGCTTTCTTT.

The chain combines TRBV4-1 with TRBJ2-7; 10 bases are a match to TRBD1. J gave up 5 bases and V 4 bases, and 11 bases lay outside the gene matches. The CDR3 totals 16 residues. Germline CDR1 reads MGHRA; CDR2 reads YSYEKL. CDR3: CASSLFPGQGYDEQYF. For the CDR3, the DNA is TGCGCCAGCAGCCTCTTTCCGGGACAGGGGTATGACGAGCAGTACTTC.

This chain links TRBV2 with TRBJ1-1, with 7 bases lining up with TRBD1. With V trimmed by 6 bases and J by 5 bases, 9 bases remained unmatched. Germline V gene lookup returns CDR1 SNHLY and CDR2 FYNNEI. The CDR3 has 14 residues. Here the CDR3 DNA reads TGTGCCAGCAGGTCCGACAGGGTCGGGACTGAAGCTTTCTTT. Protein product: CASRSDRVGTEAFF.

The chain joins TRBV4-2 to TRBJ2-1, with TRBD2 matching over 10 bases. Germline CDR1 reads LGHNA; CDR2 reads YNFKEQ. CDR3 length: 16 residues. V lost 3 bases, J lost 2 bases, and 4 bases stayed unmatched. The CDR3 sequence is CASSQLAGVAYNEQFF. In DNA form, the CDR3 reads TGTGCCAGCAGCCAGCTAGCGGGAGTCGCCTACAATGAGCAGTTCTTC.

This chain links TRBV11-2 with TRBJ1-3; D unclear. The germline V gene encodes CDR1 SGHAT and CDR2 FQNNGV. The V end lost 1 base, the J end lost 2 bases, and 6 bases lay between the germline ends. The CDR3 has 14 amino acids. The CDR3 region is CASSLVIAGNTIYF. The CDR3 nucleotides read TGTGCCAGCAGCTTAGTCATCGCTGGAAACACCATATATTTT.

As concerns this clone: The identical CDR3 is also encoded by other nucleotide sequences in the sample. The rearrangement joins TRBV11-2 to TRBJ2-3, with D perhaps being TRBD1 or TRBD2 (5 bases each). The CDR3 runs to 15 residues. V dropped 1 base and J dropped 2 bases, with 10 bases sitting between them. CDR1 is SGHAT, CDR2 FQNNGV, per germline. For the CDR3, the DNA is TGTGCCAGCAGCTTAGCGGGGCGGTTCACAGATACGCAGTATTTT. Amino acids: CASSLAGRFTDTQYF.

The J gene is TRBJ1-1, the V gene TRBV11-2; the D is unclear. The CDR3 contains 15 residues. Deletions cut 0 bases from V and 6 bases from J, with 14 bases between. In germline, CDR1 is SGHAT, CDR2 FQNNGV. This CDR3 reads CASSLDRVAGAEAFF. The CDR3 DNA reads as TGTGCCAGCAGCTTAGATCGAGTGGCTGGGGCTGAAGCTTTCTTT.

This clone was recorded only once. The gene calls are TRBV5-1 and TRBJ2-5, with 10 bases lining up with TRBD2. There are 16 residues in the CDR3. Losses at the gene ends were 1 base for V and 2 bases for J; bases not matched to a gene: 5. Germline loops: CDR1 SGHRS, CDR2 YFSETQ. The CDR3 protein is CASSLIPSGRQETQYF. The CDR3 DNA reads TGCGCCAGCAGCTTGATTCCTAGCGGGAGACAAGAGACCCAGTACTTC.

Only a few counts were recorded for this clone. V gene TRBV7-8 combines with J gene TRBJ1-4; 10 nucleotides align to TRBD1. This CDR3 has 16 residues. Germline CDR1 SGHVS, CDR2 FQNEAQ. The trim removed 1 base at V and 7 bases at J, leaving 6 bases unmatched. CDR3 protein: CASSLVRGQGGEKLFF. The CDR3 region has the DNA TGTGCCAGCAGCTTAGTCCGTGGACAGGGGGGTGAAAAACTGTTTTTT. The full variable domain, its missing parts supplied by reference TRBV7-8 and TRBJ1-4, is GAGVSQSPRYKVAKRGQDVALRCDPISGHVSLFWYQQALGQGPEFLTYFQNEAQLDKSGLPSDRFFAERPEGSVSTLKIQRTQQEDSAVYLCASSLVRGQGGEKLFFGSGTQLSVL.

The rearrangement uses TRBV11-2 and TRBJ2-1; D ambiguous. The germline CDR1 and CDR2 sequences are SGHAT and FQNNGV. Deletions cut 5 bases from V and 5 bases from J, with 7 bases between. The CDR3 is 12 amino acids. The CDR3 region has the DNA TGTGCCAGCAGCGCCACTCACAATGAGCAGTTCTTC. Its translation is CASSATHNEQFF.

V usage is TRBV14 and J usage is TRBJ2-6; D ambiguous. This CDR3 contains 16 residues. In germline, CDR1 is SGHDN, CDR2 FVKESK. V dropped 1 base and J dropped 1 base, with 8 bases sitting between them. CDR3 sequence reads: CASSQVGRSGANVLTF. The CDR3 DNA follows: TGTGCCAGCAGCCAAGTAGGGCGTTCTGGGGCCAACGTCCTGACTTTC.

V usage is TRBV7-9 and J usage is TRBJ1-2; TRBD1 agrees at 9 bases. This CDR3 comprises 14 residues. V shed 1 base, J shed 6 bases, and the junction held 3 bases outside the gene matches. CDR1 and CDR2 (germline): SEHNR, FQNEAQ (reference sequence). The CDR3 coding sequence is TGTGCCAGCAGCTTAGAATGGACAGGGGATGGCTACACCTTC. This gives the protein CASSLEWTGDGYTF. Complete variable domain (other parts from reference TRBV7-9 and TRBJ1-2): DTGVSQNPRHKITKRGQNVTFRCDPISEHNRLYWYRQTLGQGPEFLTYFQNEAQLEKSRLLSDRFSAERPKGSFSTLEIQRTEQGDSAMYLCASSLEWTGDGYTFGSGTRLTVV.

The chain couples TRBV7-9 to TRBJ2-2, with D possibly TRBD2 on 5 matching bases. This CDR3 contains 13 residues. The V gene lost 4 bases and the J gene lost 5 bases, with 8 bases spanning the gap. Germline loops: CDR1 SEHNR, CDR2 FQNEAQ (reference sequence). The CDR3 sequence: CASSSRGTGELFF. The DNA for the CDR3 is TGTGCCAGCAGCTCTCGGGGAACCGGGGAGCTGTTTTTT.

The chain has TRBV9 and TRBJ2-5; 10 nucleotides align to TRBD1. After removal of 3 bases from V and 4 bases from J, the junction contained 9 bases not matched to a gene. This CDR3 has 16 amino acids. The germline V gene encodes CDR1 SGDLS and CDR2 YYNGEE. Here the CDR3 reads CASSASDRGLLETQYF. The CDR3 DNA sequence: TGTGCCAGCAGCGCCTCAGACAGGGGGCTCCTAGAGACCCAGTACTTC.

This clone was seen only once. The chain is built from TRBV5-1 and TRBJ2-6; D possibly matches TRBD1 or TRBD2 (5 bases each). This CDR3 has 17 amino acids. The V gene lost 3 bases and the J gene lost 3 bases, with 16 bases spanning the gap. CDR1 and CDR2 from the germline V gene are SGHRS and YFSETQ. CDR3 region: CASSWDGLVSGANVLTF. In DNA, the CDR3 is TGCGCCAGCAGCTGGGACGGACTCGTGAGTGGGGCCAACGTCCTGACTTTC. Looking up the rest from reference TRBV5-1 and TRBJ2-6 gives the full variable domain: KAGVTQTPRYLIKTRGQQVTLSCSPISGHRSVSWYQQTPGQGLQFLFEYFSETQRNKGNFPGRFSGRQFSNSRSEMNVSTLELGDSALYLCASSWDGLVSGANVLTFGAGSRLTVL.

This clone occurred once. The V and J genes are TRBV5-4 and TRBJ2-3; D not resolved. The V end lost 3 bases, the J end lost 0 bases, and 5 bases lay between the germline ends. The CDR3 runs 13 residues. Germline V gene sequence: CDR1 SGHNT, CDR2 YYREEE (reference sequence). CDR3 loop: CASSSVSTDTQYF. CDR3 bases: TGTGCCAGCAGCTCCGTAAGCACAGATACGCAGTATTTT.

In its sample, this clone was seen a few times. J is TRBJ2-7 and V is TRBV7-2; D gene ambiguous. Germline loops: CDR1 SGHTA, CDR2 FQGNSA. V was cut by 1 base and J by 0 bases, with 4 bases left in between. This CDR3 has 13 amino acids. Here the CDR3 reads CASSLGVSYEQYF. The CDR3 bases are TGTGCCAGCAGCTTAGGGGTCTCCTACGAGCAGTACTTC.

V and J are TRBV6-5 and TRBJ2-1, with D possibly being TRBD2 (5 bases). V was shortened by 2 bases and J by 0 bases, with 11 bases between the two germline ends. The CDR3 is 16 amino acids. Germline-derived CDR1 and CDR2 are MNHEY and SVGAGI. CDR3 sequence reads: CASSYEGYHSYNEQFF. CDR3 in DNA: TGTGCCAGCAGTTACGAGGGCTACCACTCCTACAATGAGCAGTTCTTC.